The clone carrying this T cell receptor beta chain was seen a few times. What it recognizes is unknown. The PCR used 60 Vbeta and 13 Jbeta primers. TCRdb's copy holds only in-frame clones and misses some; the assay was immunoSEQ multiplex PCR. The sample lists approximately 170,000 clones, roughly 77% occurring once. The record originates from a study of cytomegalovirus exposure and HLA in healthy donors. On the study more broadly: The Caucasian-associated ancestry cluster held over 65% of roughly 400 genotyped donors.

V lost 5 bases, J lost 10 bases, and 12 bases stayed unmatched. CDR1 is MNHNS, CDR2 SASEGT, per germline. The CDR3 spans 15 residues. Notes on the study in general: Previously analyzed data showed that most TCR beta V segments were productive at a frequency of about 90% or about 30%. Presence/absence analyses assumed roughly uniform sequencing depth across donors.

Each donor was nominally healthy when sampled (though unrecorded immune exposures were likely). This TCR came from a man younger than 40 in good health and CMV-seropositive. Sequencing was performed on PBMCs. The chain employs TRBV6-1 and TRBJ2-1, with 9 bases identical to TRBD2. In DNA, the CDR3 is TGTGCCAGCAGTAAACGGACTAGCGTCTCGGGCGAGCAGTTCTTC. This translates into CASSKRTSVSGEQFF.